What follows is one T cell receptor beta chain and its context. This clonotype has a handful of counts. The antigen it binds to is not known. There are no base qualities to consult, and no much larger clone falls within one base. This specimen comes from a study of esophageal squamous cell carcinoma tumors (dated by TCRdb to the early 2020s). Background for the entire study: Using principal component analysis combined with K-means clustering of immunohistochemical values for T-cell and checkpoint markers, the researchers divided patients into immuno relation high and low groups. TCR sequencing covered 10 patients: five randomly selected high immuno relation cases and five background-matched low immuno relation cases. The approximately eleven cases yielded some 1.5 million total TCRalpha reads and approximately 1.3 million total TCRbeta reads, and about 30,000 and 35,000 of those reads, respectively, were unique. The wider cohort included approximately 53 esophageal squamous cell carcinoma patients in Japan who were treated with surgery, of whom around 21 were high and about 30 were low immuno relation cases. The goal of the study was to evaluate both the diversity of the TCR repertoire and the shared TCR repertoires of T cells inside the tumor environment of esophageal squamous cell carcinoma. Overall study results and their limits: Fewer than 35 TRAV|TRAJ and some 20 TRBV|TRBJ combinations, including TRAV13-1|TRAJ22 and TRBV7-9|TRBJ2-7, appeared to be shared among high immuno relation cases. A single dominant TCRalpha VJ recombination with apparently reduced TCRalpha diversity was observed in three of the 10 cases. Because TCRalpha and TCRbeta chains were sequenced separately, chain pairing and recognized antigens remained unknown. Given the large variation in the TCRalphabeta repertoire, the shared V|J recombination candidates might have been chosen by chance. Total TCR repertoire counts did not differ between groups, but significant repertoire counts were higher in the high immuno relation group. Only a few cases were included in the TCR repertoire analysis, and no investigation at the CDR3 clonotype level was carried out.

From the cysteine up to the phenylalanine, the CDR3 has a length of 15 residues. Only the CDR3 region is kept as DNA, spanning 45 bases read in frame from base 1. Between the V and J ends, shortened by 1 base and 1 base respectively, the junction contains 10 bases. The germline V gene (reference sequence) supplies CDR1 SEHNR and CDR2 FQNEAQ. Libraries were built with 5' RACE. PCR with KAPA HiFi used TCRalpha or TCRbeta constant-region primers plus a P20EA primer, followed by nested second PCR with CA2 or CB2. TCR genes were amplified by unbiased adaptor ligation RT-PCR, with reverse transcription by Superscript III and a polyT18-containing BSL-18E primer. After second-strand synthesis and blunting, the P10EA/P20EA adaptor was ligated to the cDNA 5' end, followed by NotI digestion. Both the first and second PCRs consisted of 20 to 25 cycles of 98 degrees C for 20 s, 65 degrees C for 30 s and 72 degrees C for 1 min. The Nextera XT Index kit v2 Set A was used to index the amplicons, which were pooled in equimolar amounts and quantified with a Qubit 2.0 Fluorometer. Sequencing used the Illumina MiSeq platform with 2x300 bp paired-end reads. Processing in the source paper ran as follows. Using Repertoire Genesis software ver.1.0, reads were assigned to V and J genes based on the highest identity to IMGT reference sequences. CDR3 was defined from Cys104 to Phe118 plus Gly119 and translated, and unique sequence reads were defined by distinct V, J and CDR3 amino acids. Shared V|J combinations were chosen if significant in both a Fisher's exact test in edgeR and a Mann Whitney U test. After singletons were removed and 500 repertoire combinations were bootstrapped, the repertoire dissimilarity index was calculated using the R rdi package. TCRdb's own reprocessing of the public reads used fastp at Q25 and MiXCR and kept productive beta chains. Entries are consolidated by CDR3 protein sequence, retaining the most common genes and DNA. The V and J calls, along with clone size, are taken from TCRdb and not from the paper's own processing. This sample is represented by over a thousand distinct CDR3 sequences; about 13% of them were singletons. About 32% of the sample belongs to the ten largest clones.

Patients who had received neoadjuvant chemotherapy or for whom clinical information was lacking were excluded from enrollment. The TCR-sequenced cases shown were male and underwent subtotal esophagectomy with 2- or 3-field lymphadenectomy. RNA was isolated from bulk tumor tissue sections using a Qiagen AllPrep kit, and no T-cell sorting was performed. Until RNA extraction, small sections of surgically resected tumor tissue were kept in RNAlater reagent at -80 degrees C. Sequenced sample: tumor tissue. This receptor was obtained from a man between 45 and 85 years old with esophageal squamous cell carcinoma. This chain is built from TRBV7-9 and TRBJ1-1, with the D gene uncertain. The nucleotides read TGTGCCAGCAGCTTAGGGTTGGGAAAGAACACTGAAGCTTTCTTT. It encodes CASSLGLGKNTEAFF.